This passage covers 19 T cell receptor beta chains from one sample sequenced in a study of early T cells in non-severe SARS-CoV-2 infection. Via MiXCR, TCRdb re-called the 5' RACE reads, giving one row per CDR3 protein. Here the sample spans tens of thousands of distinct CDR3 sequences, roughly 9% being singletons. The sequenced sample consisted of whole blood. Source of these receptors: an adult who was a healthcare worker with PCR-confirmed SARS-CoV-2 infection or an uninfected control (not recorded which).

The CDR3 spells CASSQDLTGAVETQYF. The CDR3 coding sequence is TGCGCCAGCAGCCAAGATTTAACGGGGGCGGTAGAGACCCAGTACTTC. The genes are TRBV4-1 and TRBJ2-5; either TRBD1 or TRBD2 may supply D (6 bases each). This CDR3 has 16 amino acids. Trimming pared 0 bases from V and 4 bases from J, leaving 15 bases between. Germline CDR1 MGHRA, CDR2 YSYEKL.

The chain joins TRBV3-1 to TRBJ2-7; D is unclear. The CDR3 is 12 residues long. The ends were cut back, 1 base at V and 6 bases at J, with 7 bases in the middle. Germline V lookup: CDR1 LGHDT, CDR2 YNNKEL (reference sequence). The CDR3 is CASSQVWAEQYF. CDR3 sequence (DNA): TGTGCCAGCAGCCAAGTCTGGGCCGAGCAGTACTTC.

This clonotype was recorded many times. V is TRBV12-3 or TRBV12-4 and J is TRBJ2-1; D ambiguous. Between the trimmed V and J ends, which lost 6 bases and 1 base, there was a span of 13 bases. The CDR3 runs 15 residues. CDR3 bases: TGTGCCAGCAGCCCCCGGGCAGCGTCCTACAATGAGCAGTTCTTC. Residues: CASSPRAASYNEQFF.

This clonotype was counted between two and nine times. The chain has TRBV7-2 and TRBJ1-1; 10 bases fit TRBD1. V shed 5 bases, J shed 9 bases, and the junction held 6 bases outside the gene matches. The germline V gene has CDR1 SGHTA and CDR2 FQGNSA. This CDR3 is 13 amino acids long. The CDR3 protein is CASSLRTGGQAFF. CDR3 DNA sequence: TGTGCCAGCAGCCTCAGGACAGGGGGACAAGCTTTCTTT.

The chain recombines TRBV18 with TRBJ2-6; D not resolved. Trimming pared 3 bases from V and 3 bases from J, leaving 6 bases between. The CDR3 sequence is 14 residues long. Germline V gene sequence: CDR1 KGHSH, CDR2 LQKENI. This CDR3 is CASSPQGGANVLTF. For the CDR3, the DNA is TGTGCCAGCTCACCTCAAGGTGGGGCCAACGTCCTGACTTTC.

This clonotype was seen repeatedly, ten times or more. The DNA of the CDR3 is TGTGCCAGCAGTCTCGGACAGAGTTACACCGGGGAGCTGTTTTTT. Translation: CASSLGQSYTGELFF. The chain uses TRBV6-1 and TRBJ2-2; maybe TRBD1 (6 bases). With 5 bases removed from V and 3 bases from J, the gap between germline ends came to 13 bases. The V gene's germline CDR1 is MNHNS and CDR2 SASEGT. The length of the CDR3 is 15 residues.

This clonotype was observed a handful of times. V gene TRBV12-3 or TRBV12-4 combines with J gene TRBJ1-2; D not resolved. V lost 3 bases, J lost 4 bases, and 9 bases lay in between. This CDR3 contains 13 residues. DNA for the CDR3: TGTGCCAGCAGTTTGGAGGGATCCTATGGCTACACCTTC. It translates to CASSLEGSYGYTF.

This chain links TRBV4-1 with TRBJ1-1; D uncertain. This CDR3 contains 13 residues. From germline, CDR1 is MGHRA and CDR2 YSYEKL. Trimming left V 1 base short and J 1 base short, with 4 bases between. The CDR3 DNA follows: TGCGCCAGCAGCCAAGTAGAGAACACTGAAGCTTTCTTT. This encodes CASSQVENTEAFF.

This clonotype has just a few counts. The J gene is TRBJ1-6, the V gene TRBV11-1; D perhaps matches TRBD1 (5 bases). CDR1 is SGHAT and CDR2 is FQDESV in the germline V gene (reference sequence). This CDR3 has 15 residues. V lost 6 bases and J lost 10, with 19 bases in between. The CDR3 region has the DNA TGTGCCAGCAGAAACACGCCAGGGCTTGAGTCACCCCTCCACTTT. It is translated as CASRNTPGLESPLHF.

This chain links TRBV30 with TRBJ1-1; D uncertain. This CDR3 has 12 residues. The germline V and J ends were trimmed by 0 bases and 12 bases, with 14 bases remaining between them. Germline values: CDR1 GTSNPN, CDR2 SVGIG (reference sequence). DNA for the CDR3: TGTGCCTGGAGTGTAGGGCGCCGCGAACCTTTCTTT. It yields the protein CAWSVGRREPFF. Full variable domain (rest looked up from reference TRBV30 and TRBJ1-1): SQTIHQWPATLVQPVGSPLSLECTVEGTSNPNLYWYRQAAGRGLQLLFYSVGIGQISSEVPQNLSASRPQDRQFILSSKKLLLSDSGFYLCAWSVGRREPFFGQGTRLTVV.

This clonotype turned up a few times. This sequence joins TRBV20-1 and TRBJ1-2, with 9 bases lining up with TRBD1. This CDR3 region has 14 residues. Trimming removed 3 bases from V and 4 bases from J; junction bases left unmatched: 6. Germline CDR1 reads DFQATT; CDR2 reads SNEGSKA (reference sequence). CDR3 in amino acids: CSARGTGSAYGYTF. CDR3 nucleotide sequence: TGCAGTGCTAGGGGGACAGGGTCCGCCTATGGCTACACCTTC.

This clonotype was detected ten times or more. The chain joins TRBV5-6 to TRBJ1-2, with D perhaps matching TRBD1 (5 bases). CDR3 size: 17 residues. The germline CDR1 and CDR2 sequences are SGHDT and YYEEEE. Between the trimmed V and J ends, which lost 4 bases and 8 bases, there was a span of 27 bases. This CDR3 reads CASSQKGISVSRQGYTF. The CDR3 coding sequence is TGTGCCAGCAGCCAAAAGGGGATCTCTGTTTCCAGGCAGGGCTACACCTTC.

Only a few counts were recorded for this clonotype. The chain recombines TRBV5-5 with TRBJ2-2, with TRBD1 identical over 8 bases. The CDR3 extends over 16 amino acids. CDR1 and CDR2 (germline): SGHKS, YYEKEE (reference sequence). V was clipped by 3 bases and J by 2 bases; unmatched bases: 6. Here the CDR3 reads CASSSKTGVNTGELFF. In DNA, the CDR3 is TGTGCCAGCAGCTCCAAGACAGGGGTCAACACCGGGGAGCTGTTTTTT.

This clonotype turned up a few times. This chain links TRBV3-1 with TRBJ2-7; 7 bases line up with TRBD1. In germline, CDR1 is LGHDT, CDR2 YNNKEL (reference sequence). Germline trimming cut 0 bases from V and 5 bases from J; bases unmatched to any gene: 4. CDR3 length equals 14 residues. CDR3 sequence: CASSQDFDRDEQYF. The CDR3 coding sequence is TGTGCCAGCAGCCAAGATTTCGACAGGGACGAGCAGTACTTC.

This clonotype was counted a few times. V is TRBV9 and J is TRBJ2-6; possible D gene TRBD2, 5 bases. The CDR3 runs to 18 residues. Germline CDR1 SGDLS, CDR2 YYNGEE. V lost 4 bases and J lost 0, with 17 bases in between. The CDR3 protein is CASSSSAGGFSGANVLTF. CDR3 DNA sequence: TGTGCCAGCAGCTCATCTGCGGGCGGTTTCTCTGGGGCCAACGTCCTGACTTTC.

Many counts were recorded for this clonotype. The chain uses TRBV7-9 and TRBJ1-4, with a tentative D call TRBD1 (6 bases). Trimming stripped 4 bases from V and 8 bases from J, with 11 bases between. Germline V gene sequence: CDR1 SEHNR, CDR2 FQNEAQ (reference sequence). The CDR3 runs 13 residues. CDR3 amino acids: CASSSDSGEKLFF. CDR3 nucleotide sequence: TGTGCCAGCAGCTCGGACAGCGGCGAAAAACTGTTTTTT.

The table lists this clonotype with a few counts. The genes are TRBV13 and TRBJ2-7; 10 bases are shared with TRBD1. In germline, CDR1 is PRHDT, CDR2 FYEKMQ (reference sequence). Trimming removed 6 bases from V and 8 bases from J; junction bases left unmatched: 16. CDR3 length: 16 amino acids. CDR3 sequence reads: CASRRALRDRGSQQYF. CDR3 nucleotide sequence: TGTGCCAGCAGGCGTGCTTTACGGGACAGGGGATCGCAGCAGTACTTC.

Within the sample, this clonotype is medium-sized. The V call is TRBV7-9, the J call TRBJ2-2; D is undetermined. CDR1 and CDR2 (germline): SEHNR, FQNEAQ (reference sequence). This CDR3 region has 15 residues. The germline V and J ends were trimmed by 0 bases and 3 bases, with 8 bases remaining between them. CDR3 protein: CASSLARSYTGELFF. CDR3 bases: TGTGCCAGCAGCTTAGCAAGGAGCTACACCGGGGAGCTGTTTTTT.

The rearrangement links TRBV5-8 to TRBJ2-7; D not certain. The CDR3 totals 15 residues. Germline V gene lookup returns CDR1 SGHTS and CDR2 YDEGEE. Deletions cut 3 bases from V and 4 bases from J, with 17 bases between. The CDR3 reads CASSSRRARSYEQYF. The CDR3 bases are TGTGCCAGCAGCTCGAGACGGGCGCGGAGTTACGAGCAGTACTTC.